Shown below are 8 T cell receptor beta chains from a single sample sequenced in a study of blood T cell repertoires in COVID-19. Assay used: immunoSEQ multiplex PCR; TCRdb lists only in-frame clones, some missing. The repertoire holds tens of thousands of clones, with about 82% as singletons. The specimen was peripheral blood. The receptor source for this set is a man in his fifties or sixties with acute or convalescent COVID-19.

This sequence joins TRBV6-5 and TRBJ2-1; 8 nucleotides match TRBD2. CDR3 size: 14 residues. J lost 3 bases, V lost 6 bases, and 4 bases had no gene match. Per the germline V gene, CDR1 is MNHEY and CDR2 is SVGAGI. CDR3 coding DNA: TGTGCCAGCAGGCGGGAGGACCGCTACAATGAGCAGTTCTTC. Translating it yields CASRREDRYNEQFF.

There are a few counts of this clone. The J gene is TRBJ2-1, the V gene TRBV11-2, with 11 bases fitting TRBD2. The CDR3 length is 16 residues. Germline trimming cut 1 base from V and 7 bases from J; bases unmatched to any gene: 6. CDR1 is SGHAT and CDR2 is FQNNGV in the germline V gene. This CDR3 is CASSLVTSGGWNEQFF. The DNA of the CDR3 is TGTGCCAGCAGCTTAGTAACTAGCGGGGGTTGGAATGAGCAGTTCTTC.

The rearrangement links TRBV5-5 to TRBJ2-3; possible D gene TRBD2, 5 bases. Per germline, CDR1 SGHKS and CDR2 YYEKEE (reference sequence). The V and J ends lost 6 bases and 1 base respectively, with 9 bases between them. The CDR3 is 13 residues long. CDR3 residues: CASNGLRTDTQYF. In DNA form, the CDR3 reads TGTGCCAGCAACGGACTGCGCACAGATACGCAGTATTTT.

A word on this clone: One end of the junction does not line up with germline, which may come from a read error. The genes are TRBV7-2 and TRBJ2-4; no reliable D call. The germline CDR1 and CDR2 sequences are SGHTA and FQGNSA. There are 11 residues in the CDR3. DNA for the CDR3: TGTGCCAGCAGCTTAGGGGCAGACATACACTTC. Its protein is CASSLGADIHF.

This chain links TRBV9 with TRBJ2-3; TRBD2 matches 10 bases. Germline CDR1 and CDR2: SGDLS and YYNGEE. The CDR3 has 14 amino acids. J lost 4 bases, V lost 5 bases, and 4 bases had no gene match. CDR3 amino acids: CASSSSGSSDTQYF. The CDR3 coding sequence is TGTGCCAGCAGTTCTAGCGGGAGTTCAGATACGCAGTATTTT.

The chain links TRBV20-1 to TRBJ2-5; 10 bases map to TRBD1. Germline V gene data show CDR1 as DFQATT and CDR2 as SNEGSKA (reference sequence). V was pared by 3 bases and J by 6 bases, with 13 bases of the junction left unmatched. The CDR3 is 16 residues long. CDR3 sequence (DNA): TGCAGTGCTAGTCGGGAGTCGACAGGGGGCTCAAAGACCCAGTACTTC. Translation: CSASRESTGGSKTQYF.

V gene TRBV10-1 combines with J gene TRBJ1-2; TRBD1 matches at 8 bases. The CDR3 is 14 residues long. CDR1 WNHNN and CDR2 SYGVQD come from the germline V gene (reference sequence). V was pared by 2 bases and J by 5 bases, with 4 bases of the junction left unmatched. This CDR3 is CASSEDRGPYGYTF. Written as DNA, the CDR3 is TGCGCCAGCAGTGAGGACAGGGGCCCTTATGGCTACACCTTC.

A single count supports this clone. This chain joins TRBV11-2 and TRBJ2-2, with TRBD2 matching 12 bases. The length of the CDR3 is 18 residues. CDR1 SGHAT and CDR2 FQNNGV come from the germline V gene. V shed 0 bases, J shed 6 bases, and the junction held 8 bases outside the gene matches. For the CDR3, the DNA is TGTGCCAGCAGCTTAGAAAATCTAGCGGGAGGGCCGGCCGGGGAGCTGTTTTTT. Translated, it gives CASSLENLAGGPAGELFF.